The rows below give T cell receptor beta chains drawn from one sample of a study of blood T cells in healthy people across ages. MiXCR, applied by TCRdb to the 5' RACE reads, yields one record per CDR3 protein. The sample has hundreds of thousands of distinct CDR3 sequences, about 48% seen once. The source material was blood. Receptor source: a man under 40 in good health. CDR3s include the opening cysteine and the closing phenylalanine or tryptophan. D genes are given only for firm matches. Not every row has a clone size; where given, it reads once, few, many or a size class.

v_call	clone_size	j_call	d_call	cdr3_nt	cdr3_aa
TRBV5-1	many	TRBJ1-6	.	TGCGCCAGCAGCTACGACGGTATGGGTAATTCACCCCTCCACTTT	CASSYDGMGNSPLHF
TRBV3-1	.	TRBJ2-1	.	TGTGCCAGCAGCCATCTAAGGGCAGTTAGCCTTCCCTACGAGCAGTTCTTC	CASSHLRAVSLPYEQFF
TRBV27	few	TRBJ2-3	.	TGTGCCAGCAGACTATACGGTGGGGGGGATACGCAGTATTTT	CASRLYGGGDTQYF
TRBV9	few	TRBJ2-3	TRBD2	TGTGCCAGCACGCGGGGGATCGGATATACGCAGTATTTT	CASTRGIGYTQYF
TRBV5-1	.	TRBJ1-1	TRBD1	TGCGCCAGCAGCCGGGGGGACAGCACTGAAGCTTTCTTT	CASSRGDSTEAFF
TRBV5-6	.	TRBJ2-7	.	TGTGCCAGCAGCAGGATGACAGGTCCATCCTACGAGCAGTACTTC	CASSRMTGPSYEQYF
TRBV20-1	.	TRBJ2-7	.	TGCAGTGCGATCTACAGGGGAGGCTACGAGCAGTACTTC	CSAIYRGGYEQYF
TRBV7-8	.	TRBJ1-2	TRBD1	TGTGCCAGCAGCTTAGCTTGGACAGGGGTGGATGGCTACACCTTC	CASSLAWTGVDGYTF
TRBV20-1	once	TRBJ1-5	TRBD1	TGCAGTGCTGATCCTCGGACAGGGCCCCAGCATTTT	CSADPRTGPQHF
TRBV5-1	.	TRBJ2-1	TRBD2	TGCGCCAGCAGCTTGGGTTCAGCGGGGGGACGTCCCTACAATGAGCAGTTCTTC	CASSLGSAGGRPYNEQFF
TRBV4-3	few	TRBJ2-1	.	TGCGCCAGCAGCCAACAGCGGAGCTCCTACAATGAGCAGTTCTTC	CASSQQRSSYNEQFF
TRBV7-9	few	TRBJ2-1	.	TGTGCCAGCGGGGAGAGCTCCTACAATGAGCAGTTCTTC	CASGESSYNEQFF
TRBV4-3	few	TRBJ2-1	.	TGCGCCAGCAGCCAAGGCCCCGTGGTTGAGCAGTTCTTC	CASSQGPVVEQFF
TRBV18	.	TRBJ2-4	.	TGTGCCAGCTCACCGACTCAAGCCAAAAACATTCAGTACTTC	CASSPTQAKNIQYF
TRBV29-1	few	TRBJ1-1	.	TGCAGCGTCTATGTAACTGAAGCTTTCTTT	CSVYVTEAFF
TRBV12-3/TRBV12-4	few	TRBJ2-3	.	TGTGCCAGCATCCCGCCCGACCCCGCGTTAAAAGATACGCAGTATTTT	CASIPPDPALKDTQYF
TRBV9	.	TRBJ2-3	.	TGTGCCAGCAGCGTCGGGCTCCTAATCACAGATACGCAGTATTTT	CASSVGLLITDTQYF
TRBV7-2	few	TRBJ2-5	TRBD2	TGTGCCAGCAGCTTCGCGGGGGGAAGGGAGACCCAGTACTTC	CASSFAGGRETQYF
TRBV7-9	many	TRBJ2-6	.	TGTGCCAGCAGCTTCGGACGGTCATGGTCTGGGGCCAACGTCCTGACTTTC	CASSFGRSWSGANVLTF
TRBV27	few	TRBJ2-1	TRBD2	TGTGCCAGCAGCAGAACCGGGGGGGGGAACTACAATGAGCAGTTCTTC	CASSRTGGGNYNEQFF
TRBV4-1	.	TRBJ2-3	.	TGCGCCAGCAGCCAGGAACGGGACGCTACTAGCACAGATACGCAGTATTTT	CASSQERDATSTDTQYF
TRBV7-9	.	TRBJ2-3	.	TGTGCCAGCGACTCGGATACGCAGTATTTT	CASDSDTQYF
TRBV28	.	TRBJ1-6	TRBD1	TGTGCCAGCAGATTGGACAGGGTCGGTAATTCACCCCTCCACTTT	CASRLDRVGNSPLHF
TRBV28	.	TRBJ2-3	.	TGTGCCAGCAGTTCTCTCAACCCGGGAGTAGACGCAGATACGCAGTATTTT	CASSSLNPGVDADTQYF
TRBV6-1	.	TRBJ2-5	.	TGTGCCTCTTTAGGTGCGGGGACGCCTAACGAGGAGACCCAGTACTTC	CASLGAGTPNEETQYF
TRBV5-6	.	TRBJ2-5	TRBD2	TGTGCCAGCAGCTTTCGGACTAGCGGGTACCAAGAGACCCAGTACTTC	CASSFRTSGYQETQYF
TRBV30	.	TRBJ1-6	.	TGCCAGACCGGGACCTATAATTCACCCCTCCACTTT	CQTGTYNSPLHF
TRBV12-5	.	TRBJ2-7	.	TGTGCTAGTGGTTTTCGTCGCCAGAGCTCCTACGAGCAGTACTTC	CASGFRRQSSYEQYF
TRBV27	.	TRBJ1-2	.	TGTGCCAGCAGCCCTGGCGCACCAGCTAACTATGGCTACACCTTC	CASSPGAPANYGYTF
TRBV20-1	.	TRBJ1-5	TRBD1	TGCAGTGCTGCCGGGACAGGGGTTCCCCTCGGCAATCAGCCCCAGCATTTT	CSAAGTGVPLGNQPQHF
TRBV5-4	few	TRBJ2-3	.	TGTGCCAGCAGGGGGGGACTCTCCCGTGGGGATACGCAGTATTTT	CASRGGLSRGDTQYF
TRBV27	.	TRBJ1-4	.	TGTGCCAGCAGTGGGGGATGGCATGAAAAACTGTTTTTT	CASSGGWHEKLFF
TRBV20-1	few	TRBJ2-3	TRBD1	TGCAGTGCTAGAGGTACCGGGACAGGGCCAGATACGCAGTATTTT	CSARGTGTGPDTQYF
TRBV2	few	TRBJ1-2	.	TGTGCCAGCACGGCAGGAACAAAACACTATGGCTACACCTTC	CASTAGTKHYGYTF
TRBV6-6	.	TRBJ1-2	TRBD1	TGTGCCAGCAGTCCGACAGGGTCGGCTGGCTACACCTTC	CASSPTGSAGYTF
TRBV3-1	few	TRBJ2-7	.	TGCGCCAGCAGCCAAGATCTTGGTAGCGGATCCTACGAGCAGTACTTC	CASSQDLGSGSYEQYF
TRBV20-1	.	TRBJ2-3	.	TGCAGTGCTAGTGAACAGGGCCGGGCCACAGATACGCAGTATTTT	CSASEQGRATDTQYF
TRBV3-1	.	TRBJ1-2	.	TGTGCCAGCGGGGGGGATTTTAACTATGGCTACACCTTC	CASGGDFNYGYTF
TRBV4-1	.	TRBJ2-2	.	TGCGCCAGCAGCCCCTCTCAGCCGAACACCGGGGAGCTGTTTTTT	CASSPSQPNTGELFF
TRBV7-2	.	TRBJ2-3	.	TGTGCCAGCAGCTTAGGGTCGGGGTGGTATTCTTCTAGCACAGATACGCAGTATTTT	CASSLGSGWYSSSTDTQYF
TRBV2	.	TRBJ2-3	.	TGTGCCATAAGGGGGGACTGGACAGATACGCAGTATTTT	CAIRGDWTDTQYF
TRBV28	.	TRBJ1-2	.	TGTGCCAGCATAAATGCAGGCTATGGCTACACCTTC	CASINAGYGYTF